This T cell receptor beta chain was captured by sequencing in a study of T cell repertoires in cytomegalovirus infection. For the study at large: An indication of both CMV infection and matching HLA type came from public TCR beta signatures.

In TCRdb, the reads were re-called with MiXCR into one record per CDR3 protein. The sample has about 320,000 distinct CDR3 sequences, more than 8% seen once. Germline values: CDR1 SGHNT, CDR2 YYREEE (reference sequence). The V end was cut by 5 bases, the J end by 5 bases, with 11 bases between. CDR3 length: 13 residues. Sequenced material: PBMCs. The chain is built from TRBV5-4 and TRBJ2-1; tentative D call: TRBD1 (6 bases). This TCR derives from a human donor in good health (CMV status not recorded). Some clones in this sample may be carry-over from other donors' samples. The CDR3 DNA sequence: TGTGCCAGCAGATGGGACACCAACAATGAGCAGTTCTTC. This sequence encodes CASRWDTNNEQFF.